This T cell receptor (beta chain) derives from a study of OX40 agonist ivuxolimab in advanced cancers. At the level of the study: Across the patients, intravenous ivuxolimab was delivered every 2 weeks at 0.01 to 10 mg/kg. People in dose escalation had one of these cancers: hepatocellular carcinoma, melanoma, renal cell or head and neck cancer. At just under 85% male, the cohort had a mean age of approximately 60 years, ranging from about 20 to 79. There were three patients with partial responses, one having hepatocellular carcinoma and two cutaneous melanoma.

This table comes from immunoSEQ multiplex PCR, and its TCRdb copy is limited to in-frame clones, with some not included. The data contain about 36,000 clones, 88% of them singletons. The sequence came from an adult with an advanced solid tumor such as melanoma, head and neck, liver or kidney cancer. The sample consisted of CD4+ or CD8+ T cells sorted from blood, taken in a trial of the OX40 agonist ivuxolimab.

The CDR3 nucleotides are TGTGCCAGCACATCAGGGGGCTCGTATGGCTACACCTTC. This gives the protein CASTSGGSYGYTF. This chain uses TRBV25-1 with TRBJ1-2; 8 bases agree with TRBD1. Germline-derived CDR1 and CDR2 are MGHDK and SYGVNS. The CDR3 spans 13 residues. Losses at the gene ends were 7 bases for V and 5 bases for J; bases not matched to a gene: 6.